A selection of T cell receptor beta chains follows, all from one sample in a study of OX40 agonist ivuxolimab in advanced cancers. The repertoire was sequenced with immunoSEQ multiplex PCR; TCRdb's copy has only in-frame clones and lacks some. The top ten clones hold approximately 10% of a sample with approximately 76,000 clones, 94% of them seen once. The sample consisted of CD4+ or CD8+ T cells sorted from blood, taken in a trial of the OX40 agonist ivuxolimab. Source of these receptors: an adult with an advanced solid tumor such as melanoma, head and neck, liver or kidney cancer. CDR3s include the opening cysteine and the closing phenylalanine or tryptophan. A D gene is named only where the DNA matches it firmly. Size is stated for part of the rows, as once, few or many counts, or as a class when the clone is expanded.

d_call	j_call	clone_size	v_call	cdr3_aa	cdr3_nt
TRBD2	TRBJ2-1	NA	TRBV9	CASSVDGRAAYNEQFF	TGTGCCAGCAGCGTAGACGGGAGGGCCGCCTACAATGAGCAGTTCTTC
TRBD2	TRBJ2-5	NA	TRBV11-3	CASSLPPTSVQETQYF	TGTGCCAGCAGCTTACCGCCGACTAGCGTACAAGAGACCCAGTACTTC
TRBD2	TRBJ2-7	NA	TRBV4-2	CASSQEPSGSYEQYF	TGTGCCAGCAGCCAAGAGCCTAGCGGAAGTTACGAGCAGTACTTC
NA	TRBJ2-7	NA	TRBV4-3	CASSLGQSPKYEQYF	TGCGCCAGCAGCCTCGGACAGTCACCCAAATACGAGCAGTACTTC
TRBD1	TRBJ1-1	NA	TRBV27	CASSLSQTGFTEAFF	TGTGCCAGCAGTTTATCCCAGACAGGGTTCACTGAAGCTTTCTTT
NA	TRBJ1-5	NA	TRBV6-5	CATGSHSNQPQHF	TGTGCCACGGGTAGCCATAGCAATCAGCCCCAGCATTTT
NA	TRBJ2-5	NA	TRBV9	CASSVGGTPEGQETQYF	TGTGCCAGCAGCGTAGGTGGGACCCCGGAGGGTCAAGAGACCCAGTACTTC
NA	TRBJ1-4	NA	TRBV2	CASSRGPATNEKLFF	TGTGCCAGCAGCCGAGGTCCCGCAACTAATGAAAAACTGTTTTTT
NA	TRBJ2-6	NA	TRBV27	CASSGLLRGPGANVLTF	TGTGCCAGCAGCGGTCTCCTGAGGGGCCCTGGGGCCAACGTCCTGACTTTC
NA	TRBJ1-4	NA	TRBV5-6	CASSFPRQHEKLFF	TGTGCCAGCAGCTTTCCTCGGCAGCATGAAAAACTGTTTTTT
NA	TRBJ2-1	NA	TRBV4-3	CASSRSPGASHEQFF	TGCGCCAGCAGCCGCTCCCCCGGGGCCTCTCATGAGCAGTTCTTC
NA	TRBJ2-7	once	TRBV7-9	CASSLFHEQYF	TGTGCCAGCAGCTTATTCCACGAGCAGTACTTC
NA	TRBJ2-1	NA	TRBV29-1	CSGAVVSESYNEQFF	TGCAGCGGAGCTGTAGTTAGCGAATCCTACAATGAGCAGTTCTTC
NA	TRBJ1-5	NA	TRBV7-8	CASSPAGGNQPQHF	TGTGCCAGCAGCCCGGCGGGGGGCAATCAGCCCCAGCATTTT
NA	TRBJ2-7	NA	TRBV30	CAWSVRNSVSYEQYF	TGTGCCTGGAGTGTCAGGAATAGCGTCTCCTACGAGCAGTACTTC
TRBD2	TRBJ2-2	NA	TRBV11-3	CASSLKKGRESTGELFF	TGTGCCAGCAGCTTGAAAAAGGGGCGGGAGAGCACCGGGGAGCTGTTTTTT
TRBD1	TRBJ1-2	NA	TRBV12-5	CASGATGGSNYGYTF	TGTGCTAGTGGGGCAACAGGGGGGAGTAACTATGGCTACACCTTC
NA	TRBJ2-1	NA	TRBV21-1	CASSKVRRCPKEVNEQFF	TGTGCCAGCAGCAAAGTTCGTCGGTGCCCCAAGGAGGTGAATGAGCAGTTCTTC
NA	TRBJ2-7	once	TRBV7-2	CASSLGASAHQQYF	TGTGCCAGCAGCTTAGGGGCTAGCGCTCATCAGCAGTACTTC
NA	TRBJ1-5	few	TRBV28	CASSLGGHQPQHF	TGTGCCAGCAGTTTAGGGGGTCATCAGCCCCAGCATTTT
NA	TRBJ1-2	NA	TRBV4-2	CASSQEQGNNYGYTF	TGTGCCAGCAGCCAAGAACAGGGTAATAACTATGGCTACACCTTC
NA	TRBJ1-3	NA	TRBV12-5	CASGSDLLGSSGNTIYF	TGTGCTAGTGGCTCCGACCTTCTCGGGAGCTCTGGAAACACCATATATTTT
NA	TRBJ2-1	NA	TRBV28	CASSLLEYNEQFF	TGTGCCAGCAGTTTATTGGAGTACAATGAGCAGTTCTTC
TRBD2	TRBJ2-3	once	TRBV19	CASSTPRTSAPSDTQYF	TGTGCCAGTAGTACACCCCGGACTAGCGCCCCCTCAGATACGCAGTATTTT
NA	TRBJ2-7	NA	TRBV29-1	CSVVGAGDEQYF	TGCAGCGTTGTAGGGGCCGGGGACGAGCAGTACTTC
TRBD1	TRBJ1-2	NA	TRBV19	CASSIGQGPFNYGYTF	TGTGCCAGTAGTATTGGACAGGGGCCGTTTAACTATGGCTACACCTTC
NA	TRBJ2-3	once	TRBV28	CATVGGPRADTQYF	TGTGCCACAGTCGGAGGGCCGAGGGCAGATACGCAGTATTTT
NA	TRBJ2-3	NA	TRBV7-9	CASSPAVGGESTDTQYF	TGTGCCAGCAGCCCCGCCGTAGGGGGAGAGAGCACAGATACGCAGTATTTT